Following are 29 T cell receptor beta chains from one sample sequenced in a study of untreated major depressive disorder. Overall study findings and caveats: Compared with controls, depressed patients showed more TRBV05-01 (Vbeta 5.1) usage in CD4+ T cells.

The protocol was immunoSEQ multiplex PCR, while the TCRdb copy is restricted to in-frame clones and leaves out a portion. The repertoire includes 23,000 or so clones, about 90% of them detected once, and 0.7% to 0.85% sits in the top ten. Antigen specificity for these receptors is unknown. Sequencing was done on a sample of CD4+ T cells from PBMCs. These receptors originate from a woman aged 25-40 years with major depressive disorder.

In this sample, this clone turned up once. This chain uses TRBV5-6 with TRBJ2-3, with D possibly matching TRBD2 (7 bases). V lost 2 bases and J lost 4, with 14 bases in between. This CDR3 is built from 15 residues. The germline V gene has CDR1 SGHDT and CDR2 YYEEEE. This CDR3 is CASSFRGAAPDTQYF. In nucleotides, the CDR3 is TGTGCCAGCAGCTTTCGGGGGGCGGCTCCAGATACGCAGTATTTT. Supplemented by reference TRBV5-6 and TRBJ2-3, the full variable domain reads DAGVTQSPTHLIKTRGQQVTLRCSPKSGHDTVSWYQQALGQGPQFIFQYYEEEERQRGNFPDRFSGHQFPNYSSELNVNALLLGDSALYLCASSFRGAAPDTQYFGPGTRLTVL.

This sequence joins TRBV10-3 and TRBJ2-7; 7 bases agree with TRBD1. The germline CDR1 and CDR2 sequences are ENHRY and SYGVKD. This CDR3 has 15 residues. V shed 10 bases, J shed 0 bases, and the junction held 12 bases outside the gene matches. CDR3 sequence reads: CATGVMGQPSYEQYF. CDR3 sequence (DNA): TGTGCCACCGGGGTGATGGGACAGCCCTCCTACGAGCAGTACTTC.

The DNA of the CDR3 is TGCGCCAGCATGAGACTAGCGGGAGACAACGAGCAGTACTTC. Translating gives CASMRLAGDNEQYF. This rearrangement joins TRBV10-2 to TRBJ2-7; 12 nucleotides agree with TRBD2. Per germline, CDR1 WSHSY and CDR2 SAAADI. Germline trimming cut 7 bases from V and 5 bases from J; bases unmatched to any gene: 6. The CDR3 is 14 residues long.

CDR3 sequence reads: CASRSTTSGGLQETQYF. DNA for the CDR3: TGTGCCAGCAGATCAACCACTAGCGGAGGCCTCCAAGAGACCCAGTACTTC. The J gene is TRBJ2-5, the V gene TRBV27; 8 nucleotides line up with TRBD2. This CDR3 is 17 amino acids long. V gave up 6 bases and J gave up 1 base; unmatched junction bases: 13. Germline V lookup: CDR1 MNHEY, CDR2 SMNVEV (reference sequence).

This chain joins TRBV12-1 and TRBJ2-5; no DNA check was done on the table's D call, TRBD2. TRBV12-1 is marked as a pseudogene. The length of the CDR3 is 14 residues. CDR3: CASSWGAYRETQYF. The DNA for the CDR3 is TGTGCCAGCAGCTGGGGAGCTTATAGAGAGACCCAGTACTTC.

The genes are TRBV15 and TRBJ2-3; perhaps TRBD1 as D (5 bases). The V end lost 2 bases, the J end lost 3 bases, and 12 bases lay between the germline ends. There are 15 residues in the CDR3. Per germline, CDR1 LNHNV and CDR2 YYDKDF (reference sequence). DNA of the CDR3: TGTGCCACCAGCAGACAGGGTGGTGCAACAGATACGCAGTATTTT. As protein: CATSRQGGATDTQYF.

This clone was counted a single time. The chain is built from TRBV4-1 and TRBJ2-3; D ambiguous. Trimming pared 1 base from V and 1 base from J, leaving 9 bases between. CDR1 is MGHRA and CDR2 is YSYEKL in the germline V gene. The CDR3 sequence is 15 residues long. The CDR3 sequence is CASSQGVVGTDTQYF. CDR3 nucleotide sequence: TGCGCCAGCAGCCAAGGGGTGGTGGGCACAGATACGCAGTATTTT.

The rearrangement joins TRBV11-2 to TRBJ1-2; D remains ambiguous. Looked up from germline, CDR1 is SGHAT and CDR2 is FQNNGV. The V end was cut by 5 bases, the J end by 2 bases, with 9 bases between. The CDR3 is 13 residues long. In nucleotides, the CDR3 is TGTGCCAGCAGCCCCCTTCTGAACTATGGCTACACCTTC. Translated: CASSPLLNYGYTF.

This chain links TRBV27 with TRBJ1-1; D gene ambiguous. Looked up from germline, CDR1 is MNHEY and CDR2 is SMNVEV (reference sequence). V lost 6 bases, J lost 1 base, and 24 bases lay in between. This CDR3 has 18 residues. The CDR3 coding sequence is TGTGCCAGCAGCTTCGACCCCCGGGGAATCGATCGGAACACTGAAGCTTTCTTT. As protein: CASSFDPRGIDRNTEAFF.

The J gene is TRBJ1-1, the V gene TRBV7-6, with D perhaps TRBD1 (5 bases). The CDR3 has 16 residues. The germline V gene has CDR1 SGHVS and CDR2 FNYEAQ. The V end lost 1 base, the J end lost 3 bases, and 15 bases lay between the germline ends. The CDR3 nucleotides read TGTGCCAGCAGCTTAGGTCCGCAGGGTAGGGACACTGAAGCTTTCTTT. Translation: CASSLGPQGRDTEAFF.

V gene TRBV5-1 combines with J gene TRBJ2-5; perhaps TRBD2 as D (5 bases). Germline V gives CDR1 SGHRS, CDR2 YFSETQ. V lost 5 bases and J lost 5, with 7 bases in between. The CDR3 length is 11 residues. The CDR3 spells CASSEGETQYF. CDR3 sequence (DNA): TGCGCCAGCAGTGAGGGCGAGACCCAGTACTTC.

The chain uses TRBV7-9 and TRBJ1-4; D is unclear. CDR3 length: 14 amino acids. V dropped 1 base and J dropped 3 bases, with 6 bases sitting between them. Germline CDR1 SEHNR, CDR2 FQNEAQ (reference sequence). The CDR3 protein is CASSLGGSNEKLFF. CDR3 DNA: TGTGCCAGCAGCTTAGGAGGGTCTAATGAAAAACTGTTTTTT.

The gene calls are TRBV5-1 and TRBJ1-1; possibly TRBD1 for D (6 bases). The CDR3 extends over 15 amino acids. The V gene's germline CDR1 is SGHRS and CDR2 YFSETQ. Trimming took 4 bases from V and 1 from J, leaving 14 bases between them. The CDR3 loop reads CASSVQGRGNTEAFF. As DNA, the CDR3 is TGCGCCAGCAGCGTACAGGGACGGGGGAACACTGAAGCTTTCTTT.

This chain connects TRBV9 to TRBJ2-1; TRBD2 aligns across 13 bases. The CDR3 spans 15 residues. The germline gives CDR1 SGDLS, CDR2 YYNGEE. With 3 bases clipped from V and 4 bases from J, the junction kept 1 base outside the gene matches. This CDR3 reads CASSEGLAGYNEQFF. The CDR3 nucleotides read TGTGCCAGCAGCGAGGGACTAGCGGGATACAATGAGCAGTTCTTC.

This clone has only one observation. This rearrangement joins TRBV28 to TRBJ2-7; 12 bases align to TRBD2. The germline CDR1 and CDR2 sequences are MDHEN and SYDVKM. With V trimmed by 6 bases and J by 4 bases, 10 bases remained unmatched. CDR3 size: 16 residues. The CDR3 is CASRGLAGPHGYEQYF. The CDR3 DNA is TGTGCCAGCAGAGGACTAGCGGGGCCCCATGGGTACGAGCAGTACTTC.

The chain is built from TRBV6-5 and TRBJ2-7; 8 bases agree with TRBD2. The CDR3 runs 16 residues. Per the germline V gene, CDR1 is MNHEY and CDR2 is SVGAGI. Trimming took 6 bases from V and 4 from J; bases not matched to a gene: 14. The CDR3 sequence: CASSYKSGSPLYEQYF. CDR3 nucleotides: TGTGCCAGCAGCTACAAAAGCGGGAGTCCCCTTTACGAGCAGTACTTC.

The chain is built from TRBV4-1 and TRBJ2-3; TRBD1 aligns across 7 bases. The CDR3 is made up of 15 amino acids. V lost 7 bases, J lost 0 bases, and 7 bases stayed unmatched. Germline V gene data show CDR1 as MGHRA and CDR2 as YSYEKL. In nucleotides, the CDR3 is TGCGCCAGCACCCGGACGGGACAGAGCACAGATACGCAGTATTTT. Protein sequence: CASTRTGQSTDTQYF.

The chain employs TRBV7-2 and TRBJ2-5; 16 bases match TRBD2. The ends lost 3 bases at V and 4 bases at J; junction bases unmatched: 5. This CDR3 comprises 17 residues. Germline CDR1 is SGHTA and CDR2 is FQGNSA. In nucleotides, the CDR3 is TGTGCCAGCAGCTTGGGACTAGCGGGAGGGCCTAGAGAGACCCAGTACTTC. The encoded protein is CASSLGLAGGPRETQYF.

The gene calls are TRBV2 and TRBJ2-5, with D perhaps TRBD2 (5 bases). Trimming left V 3 bases short and J 4 bases short, with 6 bases between. Germline values: CDR1 SNHLY, CDR2 FYNNEI. The CDR3 sequence is 12 residues long. The CDR3: CASSEGRETQYF. CDR3 DNA sequence: TGTGCCAGCAGTGAGGGGAGAGAGACCCAGTACTTC.

The sample holds one count of this clone. The rearrangement links TRBV29-1 to TRBJ2-1; 8 nucleotides match TRBD2. Per germline, CDR1 SQVTM and CDR2 ANQGSEA. The CDR3 consists of 13 residues. The CDR3 DNA follows: TGCAGTGCCCTCTCCAGCGGGAGAAATGAGCAGTTCTTC. Its translation: CSALSSGRNEQFF.

Details on this clone: The junction departs from germline at one end; a sequencing error may be responsible. The J gene is TRBJ2-5, the V gene TRBV7-3, with 9 bases fitting TRBD2. The germline V gene encodes CDR1 SGHTA and CDR2 FQGTGA. The CDR3 totals 14 residues. CDR3 in amino acids: CASSATGTSLAVHF. The CDR3, as DNA: TGTGCCAGCAGCGCAACCGGGACTAGCCTTGCGGTTCACTTC.

This clone was recorded only once. This chain joins TRBV9 and TRBJ1-2, with D uncertain. V shed 7 bases and J shed 0 bases, with 16 bases lying between them. Germline V gives CDR1 SGDLS, CDR2 YYNGEE. This CDR3 region has 15 residues. The CDR3 sequence is CASGSTPDTNYGYTF. CDR3 DNA: TGTGCCAGCGGAAGTACCCCCGATACTAACTATGGCTACACCTTC.

The rearrangement links TRBV12-5 to TRBJ2-7; D ambiguous. V was trimmed by 2 bases and J by 6 bases, leaving 8 bases between them. The CDR3 runs to 12 residues. The germline V gene encodes CDR1 LGHNT and CDR2 FRNRAP. The CDR3 reads CASGLSRCEQYF. The CDR3 DNA reads TGTGCTAGTGGTTTGTCTCGGTGCGAGCAGTACTTC.

The rearrangement joins TRBV5-6 to TRBJ1-6; possibly TRBD1 for D (6 bases). V was trimmed by 4 bases and J by 8 bases, leaving 19 bases between them. The CDR3 length is 16 residues. Germline V lookup: CDR1 SGHDT, CDR2 YYEEEE. CDR3 residues: CASSREQGRLDSPLHF. CDR3 coding DNA: TGTGCCAGCAGCCGGGAACAGGGACGGTTGGATTCACCCCTCCACTTT.

The chain joins TRBV7-8 to TRBJ2-7; D uncertain. Germline V gene lookup returns CDR1 SGHVS and CDR2 FQNEAQ. The CDR3 contains 15 residues. Trimming stripped 8 bases from V and 2 bases from J, with 19 bases between. The CDR3 reads CASRPYPVGTYEQYF. In nucleotides, the CDR3 is TGTGCCAGCCGTCCCTACCCGGTGGGGACCTACGAGCAGTACTTC.

CDR3 in DNA: TGTGCCAGCAGTCTCGAAGTGAACACTGAAGCTTTCTTT. Encoded protein: CASSLEVNTEAFF. The rearrangement links TRBV6-1 to TRBJ1-1; the D is unclear. V lost 5 bases, J lost 0 bases, and 7 bases lay in between. Germline assignment: CDR1 MNHNS and CDR2 SASEGT. The CDR3 is 13 residues long.

The chain joins TRBV4-3 to TRBJ2-7, with D possibly matching TRBD1 (6 bases). The CDR3 is made up of 16 amino acids. With 0 bases removed from V and 5 bases from J, the gap between germline ends came to 17 bases. The germline V gene has CDR1 LGHNA and CDR2 YSLEER. The CDR3: CASSQDIGRGFHEQYF. In nucleotides, the CDR3 is TGCGCCAGCAGCCAAGATATTGGCAGGGGTTTCCACGAGCAGTACTTC.

This clone was seen a single time. The chain links TRBV19 to TRBJ1-1; no clear D. Germline V gene sequence: CDR1 LNHDA, CDR2 SQIVND (reference sequence). CDR3 size: 14 residues. The ends were cut back, 5 bases at V and 0 bases at J, with 10 bases in the middle. CDR3 DNA: TGTGCCAGTAGTGCCGCTTTGATGAACACTGAAGCTTTCTTT. Translation: CASSAALMNTEAFF.

The chain recombines TRBV4-2 with TRBJ1-1; D possibly corresponds to TRBD1 (5 bases). The CDR3 is made up of 15 amino acids. Trimming took 0 bases from V and 8 from J, leaving 16 bases between them. Germline loops: CDR1 LGHNA, CDR2 YNFKEQ. CDR3 bases: TGTGCCAGCAGCCAAGATTCGGGGCAGCCAGAAGAAGCTTTCTTT. Its protein product is CASSQDSGQPEEAFF.